Below are 18 T cell receptor beta chains sequenced from a single sample in a study of spatial heterogeneity in lung cancer. Their antigen targets remain unknown. Overall study findings and caveats: Intratumoral expanded alpha and beta TCR counts were found to track tumor mutation counts.

The sample's time point: sample taken at primary tumor resection. TCRdb re-called the 5' RACE reads with MiXCR, one entry per CDR3 protein. This table has over 10,000 distinct CDR3 sequences, around 5.9% appearing once. Sequencing used lung tumor tissue, obtained at surgery. The receptors come from a female donor with early-stage non-small cell lung cancer.

This clonotype was counted at least ten times. Found in a library prepared for alpha chains, this beta chain is an off-target read, and its abundance has little meaning. This chain joins TRBV19 and TRBJ1-5; TRBD1 aligns across 8 bases. Germline V gene lookup returns CDR1 LNHDA and CDR2 SQIVND (reference sequence). Germline trimming cut 10 bases from V and 4 bases from J; bases unmatched to any gene: 6. The CDR3 spans 13 residues. CDR3 in DNA: TGTGCCACCACCCGACAGGGGAATCAGCCCCAGCATTTT. It codes for CATTRQGNQPQHF.

This clonotype was seen repeatedly, ten times or more. The library was designed around alpha chains, so this beta chain is a stray read whose abundance carries little weight. The chain is built from TRBV12-5 and TRBJ2-1; D gene uncertain. V shed 3 bases and J shed 0 bases, with 9 bases lying between them. This CDR3 spans 15 amino acids. CDR1 LGHNT and CDR2 FRNRAP come from the germline V gene. Here the CDR3 DNA reads TGTGCTAGTGGTTTCGGTAAGGGCTCCTACAATGAGCAGTTCTTC. Encoded protein: CASGFGKGSYNEQFF. Looking up the rest from reference TRBV12-5 and TRBJ2-1 gives the full variable domain: DARVTQTPRHKVTEMGQEVTMRCQPILGHNTVFWYRQTMMQGLELLAYFRNRAPLDDSGMPKDRFSAEMPDATLATLKIQPSEPRDSAVYFCASGFGKGSYNEQFFGPGTRLTVL.

This clonotype was observed many times. The library was prepared for alpha chains; this beta chain is a stray read, so its frequency means little. This chain connects TRBV12-3 or TRBV12-4 to TRBJ1-3; D is uncertain. V was shortened by 3 bases and J by 1 base, with 10 bases between the two germline ends. The CDR3 is 15 residues long. Here the CDR3 reads CASSFSASSGNTIYF. CDR3 nucleotide sequence: TGTGCCAGCAGTTTTTCGGCTTCGTCTGGAAACACCATATATTTT.

By share, this clonotype counts as medium-sized. For a library built for alpha chains, this beta chain is a stray read; little rests on its size. The chain couples TRBV12-3 or TRBV12-4 to TRBJ1-5; D might be TRBD1 (5 bases). Trimming stripped 7 bases from V and 2 bases from J, with 15 bases between. The CDR3 is 15 residues long. CDR3 region: CASTPPGAGNQPQHF. Written as DNA, the CDR3 is TGTGCCAGCACCCCCCCCGGGGCAGGCAATCAGCCCCAGCATTTT.

This clonotype was counted at least ten times. This beta chain is an off-target read within a library intended for alpha chains, so its frequency means little. V gene TRBV7-2 combines with J gene TRBJ2-1, with 10 positions matching TRBD2. CDR3 length equals 16 residues. Germline CDR1 reads SGHTA; CDR2 reads FQGNSA. Losses at the gene ends were 5 bases for V and 4 bases for J; bases not matched to a gene: 8. The CDR3 is CASSRASGGVYNEQFF. The CDR3 nucleotides are TGTGCCAGCAGCCGGGCGAGCGGGGGGGTTTACAATGAGCAGTTCTTC.

In this sample, this clonotype turned up many times. This beta chain is an off-target read within a library intended for alpha chains, so its frequency means little. Here the CDR3 DNA reads TGTGCCAGTAGGAACTTAGGGGGCAATCAGCCCCAGCATTTT. Translated, it gives CASRNLGGNQPQHF. The rearrangement joins TRBV19 to TRBJ1-5; TRBD1 is a possible D gene (5 bases). The CDR3 runs to 14 residues. Trimming removed 6 bases from V and 2 bases from J, with 11 bases in between. From germline, CDR1 is LNHDA and CDR2 SQIVND (reference sequence). Drawing the rest from reference TRBV19 and TRBJ1-5, the complete variable domain is DGGITQSPKYLFRKEGQNVTLSCEQNLNHDAMYWYRQDPGQGLRLIYYSQIVNDFQKGDIAEGYSVSREKKESFPLTVTSAQKNPTAFYLCASRNLGGNQPQHFGDGTRLSIL.

Many counts were recorded for this clonotype. Because this beta chain is a stray read in a library intended to capture alpha chains, its abundance should not be given much weight. V usage is TRBV20-1 and J usage is TRBJ2-3; 7 bases agree with TRBD2. In germline, CDR1 is DFQATT, CDR2 SNEGSKA (reference sequence). The CDR3 runs to 11 residues. J lost 3 bases, V lost 8 bases, and 2 bases had no gene match. The CDR3 spells CSKRGTDTQYF. The CDR3 nucleotides read TGCAGTAAGCGGGGAACAGATACGCAGTATTTT.

This clonotype was detected ten times or more. In a library made to pick up alpha chains, this beta chain is a stray read with a size that means little. The rearrangement uses TRBV27 and TRBJ2-1; the D is unclear. Germline V gives CDR1 MNHEY, CDR2 SMNVEV (reference sequence). The V end was cut by 3 bases, the J end by 10 bases, with 7 bases between. This CDR3 region has 11 residues. This chain's CDR3 is CASSFLGEQFF. The DNA of the CDR3 is TGTGCCAGCAGTTTCCTGGGCGAGCAGTTCTTC.

This clonotype was picked up many times. This beta chain appears as a stray read in a library generated for alpha chains; its size is not informative. This sequence joins TRBV3-1 and TRBJ2-6; the D is unclear. Deletions cut 7 bases from V and 0 bases from J, with 7 bases between. CDR1 is LGHDT and CDR2 is YNNKEL in the germline V gene (reference sequence). The CDR3 consists of 14 residues. CDR3 amino acids: CASTPTSGANVLTF. CDR3 nucleotides: TGTGCCAGCACGCCTACCTCTGGGGCCAACGTCCTGACTTTC. Drawing the rest from reference TRBV3-1 and TRBJ2-6, the complete variable domain is DTAVSQTPKYLVTQMGNDKSIKCEQNLGHDTMYWYKQDSKKFLKIMFSYNNKELIINETVPNRFSPKSPDKAHLNLHINSLELGDSAVYFCASTPTSGANVLTFGAGSRLTVL.

This clonotype was counted only a few times. Found in a library prepared for alpha chains, this beta chain is an off-target read, and its abundance has little meaning. The rearrangement joins TRBV6-5 to TRBJ2-7; D perhaps matches TRBD1 (7 bases). Germline assignment: CDR1 MNHEY and CDR2 SVGAGI. The V end lost 2 bases, the J end lost 3 bases, and 14 bases lay between the germline ends. CDR3 size: 15 residues. CDR3 DNA: TGTGCCAGCAGTTACGGAAACAGGGGAGGCTACGAGCAGTACTTC. This gives the protein CASSYGNRGGYEQYF.

This clonotype was counted at least ten times. This beta chain is an unintended read in a library built for alpha chains; its size means little. This sequence joins TRBV4-1 and TRBJ1-2, with unresolved D. There are 15 residues in the CDR3. Trimming shortened V by 0 bases and J by 2 bases, and 10 bases separated the two germline ends. Per germline, CDR1 MGHRA and CDR2 YSYEKL. The DNA of the CDR3 is TGCGCCAGCAGCCAAGATAGTAGGTGGAACTATGGCTACACCTTC. As protein: CASSQDSRWNYGYTF.

This clonotype was found many times. A library prepared for alpha chains yielded this beta chain as an off-target read; its size is of little meaning. CDR3: CSVVSGVWNEQFF. The CDR3, as DNA: TGCAGCGTTGTAAGTGGAGTTTGGAATGAGCAGTTCTTC. The rearrangement joins TRBV29-1 to TRBJ2-1; D uncertain. Deletions cut 4 bases from V and 7 bases from J, with 14 bases between. This CDR3 is 13 amino acids long. Germline CDR1 and CDR2: SQVTM and ANQGSEA.

By share of the sample, this clonotype is medium-sized. Little can be read into the size of this beta chain, an off-target read in a library designed for alpha chains. The CDR3 loop is CASSLVRWAGAGTGELFF. In DNA, the CDR3 is TGTGCCAGCAGTTTAGTTCGGTGGGCAGGGGCCGGAACCGGGGAGCTGTTTTTT. V and J are TRBV28 and TRBJ2-2; D might be TRBD1 (6 bases). This CDR3 is 18 amino acids long. CDR1 is MDHEN, CDR2 SYDVKM, per germline. V was cut by 2 bases and J by 5 bases, with 21 bases left in between.

This clonotype was observed many times. The library was designed around alpha chains, so this beta chain is a stray read whose abundance carries little weight. The chain combines TRBV18 with TRBJ2-5; TRBD2 matches at 9 bases. V shed 4 bases and J 2 bases; nucleotides not matched to a gene: 20. Germline V lookup: CDR1 KGHSH, CDR2 LQKENI. CDR3 size: 20 residues. The CDR3 loop is CASSLTPRRIAGDRQETQYF. The DNA of the CDR3 is TGTGCCAGCTCACTCACCCCTCGTAGGATAGCGGGGGATCGTCAAGAGACCCAGTACTTC.

This clonotype was counted at least ten times. This beta chain is an unintended read in a library built for alpha chains; its size means little. This chain joins TRBV6-1 and TRBJ2-3; D perhaps matches TRBD2 (5 bases). CDR1 MNHNS and CDR2 SASEGT come from the germline V gene. Between the trimmed V and J ends, which lost 8 bases and 11 bases, there was a span of 23 bases. The CDR3 extends over 14 amino acids. The CDR3: CASGELPQLEEQYF. For the CDR3, the DNA is TGTGCCAGCGGGGAACTTCCACAACTAGAGGAGCAGTATTTT.

There are many counts of this clonotype. This beta chain came through as a stray read in a library set up for alpha chains, and its size says little. The CDR3 spells CASSTWTGLWQEYGYTF. The CDR3 region has the DNA TGTGCCAGCAGTACCTGGACAGGGTTATGGCAGGAGTATGGCTACACCTTC. The V call is TRBV28, the J call TRBJ1-2, with 8 bases fitting TRBD1. In germline, CDR1 is MDHEN, CDR2 SYDVKM. The J segment lost 5 bases and the V segment lost 5 bases, leaving 16 bases of the junction unmatched. The CDR3 sequence is 17 residues long.

By share, this clonotype counts as medium-sized (0.01 to 0.1%). For a library built for alpha chains, this beta chain is a stray read; little rests on its size. V gene TRBV12-3 or TRBV12-4 combines with J gene TRBJ2-2; tentative D call: TRBD1 (5 bases). This CDR3 contains 15 residues. V was trimmed by 6 bases and J by 0 bases, leaving 11 bases between them. CDR3 loop: CASRRTYTNTGELFF. Here the CDR3 DNA reads TGTGCCAGCAGGAGGACATATACGAACACCGGGGAGCTGTTTTTT.

This clonotype was counted between two and nine times. This beta chain is off target for a library built for alpha chains, so its abundance means little. The rearrangement links TRBV19 to TRBJ1-1; no clear D. Between the trimmed V and J ends, which lost 0 bases and 5 bases, there was a span of 13 bases. Germline values: CDR1 LNHDA, CDR2 SQIVND (reference sequence). The CDR3 loop spans 15 amino acids. Here the CDR3 reads CASSIDLGSGTEAFF. CDR3 in DNA: TGTGCCAGTAGTATAGATCTTGGGTCCGGAACTGAAGCTTTCTTT.